This T cell receptor (beta chain) is from a study of T cell changes during pregnancy in multiple sclerosis. TCRdb's copy holds only in-frame clones and misses some; the assay was immunoSEQ multiplex PCR. This table has fewer than 70,000 clones, roughly 87% appearing once. V shed 0 bases and J shed 3 bases, with 14 bases lying between them. This CDR3 is 16 amino acids long. CDR1 SGHAT and CDR2 FQNNGV come from the germline V gene. Here the sequenced sample was peripheral blood, taken in the first trimester of pregnancy. V gene TRBV11-2 combines with J gene TRBJ1-1, with D perhaps matching TRBD1 (6 bases). The source of this sequence is a female donor with multiple sclerosis, enrolled in a pregnancy study. CDR3 sequence reads: CASSLDRTVWDTEAFF. The CDR3 DNA is TGTGCCAGCAGCTTAGATAGGACAGTTTGGGACACTGAAGCTTTCTTT.